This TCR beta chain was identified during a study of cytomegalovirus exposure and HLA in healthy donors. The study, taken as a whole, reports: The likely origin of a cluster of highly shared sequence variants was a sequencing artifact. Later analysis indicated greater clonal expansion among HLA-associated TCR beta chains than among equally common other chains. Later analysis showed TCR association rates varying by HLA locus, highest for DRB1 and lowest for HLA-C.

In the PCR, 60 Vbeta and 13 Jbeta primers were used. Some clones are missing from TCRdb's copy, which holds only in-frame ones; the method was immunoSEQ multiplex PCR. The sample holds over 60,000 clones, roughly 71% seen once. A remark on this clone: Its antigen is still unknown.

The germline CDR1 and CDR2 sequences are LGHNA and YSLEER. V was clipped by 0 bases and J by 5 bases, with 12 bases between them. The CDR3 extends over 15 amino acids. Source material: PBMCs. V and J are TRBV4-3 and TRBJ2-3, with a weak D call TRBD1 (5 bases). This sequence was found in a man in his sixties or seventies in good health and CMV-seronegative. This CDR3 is CASSQEWQGIDTQYF. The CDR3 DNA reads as TGCGCCAGCAGCCAAGAATGGCAGGGTATAGATACGCAGTATTTT.